This T cell receptor beta chain was recovered during a study of cytomegalovirus exposure and HLA in healthy donors. Both 60 Vbeta primers and 13 Jbeta primers went into the PCR. The table came from immunoSEQ multiplex PCR; TCRdb's copy has only in-frame clones and leaves some out. The sample records some 100,000 clones, roughly 71% being singletons. As to this clone: Its antigen remains unknown.

Study-wide results and caveats: About 87% or about 30% of the time was how often most TCR beta V segments were productive, according to an earlier analysis.

Trimming removed 4 bases from V and 1 base from J; junction bases left unmatched: 3. The V gene's germline CDR1 is SGHNT and CDR2 YYREEE (reference sequence). The CDR3 runs to 14 residues. The rearrangement links TRBV5-4 to TRBJ1-1, with 8 positions matching TRBD1. The TCR comes from a man aged 45-60 years in good health and CMV-seronegative. Sequencing was done on a sample of PBMCs. The CDR3 loop is CASSVDRGNTEAFF. The DNA for the CDR3 is TGTGCCAGCAGCGTCGACAGGGGGAACACTGAAGCTTTCTTT.